The 30 T cell receptor beta chains below all came from one sample that was sequenced in a study of cytomegalovirus exposure and HLA in healthy donors. The primer mix had 60 Vbeta and 13 Jbeta primers. This table comes from immunoSEQ multiplex PCR, and its TCRdb copy is limited to in-frame clones, with some not included. The data hold about 140,000 clones, with roughly 76% observed a single time. Sequencing input: PBMCs. The receptor source for this set is a female donor in good health and CMV-seronegative.

DNA of the CDR3: TGTGCCAGCAGCCGGGACAGGGTGAGAGAGACCCAGTACTTC. This sequence encodes CASSRDRVRETQYF. The chain uses TRBV14 and TRBJ2-5, with 9 bases identical to TRBD1. V shed 4 bases, J shed 4 bases, and the junction held 4 bases outside the gene matches. The CDR3 contains 14 residues. Germline CDR1 and CDR2: SGHDN and FVKESK.

The table lists this clone with a count of one. The chain couples TRBV19 to TRBJ2-7; D is perhaps TRBD2 (6 bases). The ends were cut back, 9 bases at V and 1 base at J, with 16 bases in the middle. Germline V CDR1 and CDR2: LNHDA, SQIVND (reference sequence). This CDR3 has 14 residues. The CDR3 here is CASSPGLESYEQYF. CDR3 sequence (DNA): TGTGCCAGCAGTCCGGGACTGGAGTCCTACGAGCAGTACTTC. Looking up the rest from reference TRBV19 and TRBJ2-7 gives the full variable domain: DGGITQSPKYLFRKEGQNVTLSCEQNLNHDAMYWYRQDPGQGLRLIYYSQIVNDFQKGDIAEGYSVSREKKESFPLTVTSAQKNPTAFYLCASSPGLESYEQYFGPGTRLTVT.

The V gene is TRBV6-1, the J gene TRBJ1-3; D uncertain. Germline CDR1 reads MNHNS; CDR2 reads SASEGT. This CDR3 is built from 14 residues. The V end was cut by 6 bases, the J end by 2 bases, with 11 bases between. The CDR3 sequence is CASRERQAGNTIYF. CDR3 nucleotide sequence: TGTGCCAGCAGAGAAAGACAAGCTGGAAACACCATATATTTT.

The J gene is TRBJ2-7, the V gene TRBV6-5; tentatively, D is TRBD1 (5 bases). There are 15 residues in the CDR3. CDR1 is MNHEY and CDR2 is SVGAGI in the germline V gene. V was clipped by 1 base and J by 3 bases, with 13 bases between them. In DNA form, the CDR3 reads TGTGCCAGCAGTTACTTAGGGGCAGTCGGCTACGAGCAGTACTTC. Translating gives CASSYLGAVGYEQYF.

This clone was found once. V usage is TRBV25-1 and J usage is TRBJ1-3, with D possibly TRBD1 on 5 matching bases. Germline V CDR1 and CDR2: MGHDK, SYGVNS. V lost 3 bases and J lost 4, with 16 bases in between. The CDR3 has 16 amino acids. CDR3 coding DNA: TGTGCCAGCAGTGACGCACGAACAGGTCTCGGAAACACCATATATTTT. Translating gives CASSDARTGLGNTIYF.

CDR3 nucleotides: TGTGCCAGCAGTGGCCAGGGGCCGGAACAAGAGACCCAGTACTTC. Protein sequence: CASSGQGPEQETQYF. This sequence joins TRBV2 and TRBJ2-5; possible D gene TRBD1, 6 bases. The V gene lost 4 bases and the J gene lost 2 bases, with 14 bases spanning the gap. This CDR3 has 15 amino acids. CDR1 is SNHLY and CDR2 is FYNNEI in the germline V gene.

The CDR3 sequence is CASSLVDSQETQYF. The CDR3 bases are TGTGCCAGCTCGCTGGTGGACAGCCAAGAGACCCAGTACTTC. The chain uses TRBV18 and TRBJ2-5; weak D call: TRBD1 (6 bases). The V end lost 6 bases, the J end lost 1 base, and 12 bases lay between the germline ends. Germline CDR1 reads KGHSH; CDR2 reads LQKENI. The CDR3 runs 14 residues.

CDR3 protein: CAWTDYQGTSSSYEQYF. CDR3 nucleotides: TGTGCCTGGACAGATTACCAGGGGACGTCGAGCTCCTACGAGCAGTACTTC. The genes are TRBV30 and TRBJ2-7, with TRBD1 as a possible D gene (6 bases). CDR3 length: 17 residues. Trimming shortened V by 4 bases and J by 0 bases, and 22 bases separated the two germline ends. The germline V gene encodes CDR1 GTSNPN and CDR2 SVGIG (reference sequence).

J is TRBJ2-7 and V is TRBV27, with D perhaps matching TRBD1 (5 bases). CDR1 MNHEY and CDR2 SMNVEV come from the germline V gene (reference sequence). The length of the CDR3 is 13 residues. Trimming removed 3 bases at V and 5 bases at J, with 11 bases between. CDR3 amino acids: CASSLAGPHEQYF. CDR3 DNA: TGTGCCAGCAGTTTGGCAGGGCCCCACGAGCAGTACTTC.

V gene TRBV29-1 combines with J gene TRBJ1-1, with TRBD1 identical over 7 bases. The V gene end was trimmed by 6 bases and the J gene end by 5 bases; junction bases not matched to a gene: 6. The CDR3 length is 12 residues. Germline V gene data show CDR1 as SQVTM and CDR2 as ANQGSEA. CDR3 sequence: CSVTGRETEAFF. In DNA form, the CDR3 reads TGCAGCGTGACAGGGCGTGAGACTGAAGCTTTCTTT.

The chain recombines TRBV5-6 with TRBJ2-7, with 9 bases fitting TRBD1. The CDR3 contains 17 residues. With 1 base clipped from V and 5 bases from J, the junction kept 13 bases outside the gene matches. Germline V gives CDR1 SGHDT, CDR2 YYEEEE. CDR3 sequence: CASSLRHRGRFGHEQYF. CDR3 bases: TGTGCCAGCAGCTTGCGACACAGGGGGCGGTTTGGCCACGAGCAGTACTTC.

The rearrangement joins TRBV5-6 to TRBJ2-1; no reliable D call. V was clipped by 1 base and J by 0 bases, with 11 bases between them. The germline gives CDR1 SGHDT, CDR2 YYEEEE. CDR3 length: 16 amino acids. The CDR3 protein is CASSLSFVSSYNEQFF. In DNA form, the CDR3 reads TGTGCCAGCAGCTTGTCTTTTGTGAGCTCCTACAATGAGCAGTTCTTC.

The chain has TRBV2 and TRBJ2-1; 9 bases agree with TRBD2. The CDR3 contains 14 residues. Germline V CDR1 and CDR2: SNHLY, FYNNEI. With V trimmed by 8 bases and J by 6 bases, 8 bases remained unmatched. The CDR3, as DNA: TGTGCCAGCGTATGGGTAGCGGGAGCCAATGAGCAGTTCTTC. Protein: CASVWVAGANEQFF.

The sample holds one count of this clone. The J gene is TRBJ1-2, the V gene TRBV13; possibly TRBD1 for D (6 bases). V dropped 4 bases and J dropped 8 bases, with 20 bases sitting between them. CDR3 length: 15 residues. CDR1 PRHDT and CDR2 FYEKMQ come from the germline V gene (reference sequence). The CDR3 DNA is TGTGCCAGCAGCTCCCTTTTACGGGGGGCGCAAGGCTACACCTTC. This gives the protein CASSSLLRGAQGYTF.

The chain uses TRBV6-1 and TRBJ2-3; TRBD2 matches 9 bases. Germline-derived CDR1 and CDR2 are MNHNS and SASEGT. Unmatched junction bases numbered 9, after V lost 4 bases and J lost 4 bases. The length of the CDR3 is 16 residues. The CDR3 coding sequence is TGTGCCAGCAGTGGACCGGGACTAGCCGGGGCAGATACGCAGTATTTT. This encodes CASSGPGLAGADTQYF.

The V gene is TRBV28, the J gene TRBJ1-4, with D maybe TRBD1 (6 bases). Germline V gives CDR1 MDHEN, CDR2 SYDVKM. The V and J ends lost 2 bases and 6 bases respectively, with 13 bases between them. The CDR3 runs 15 residues. Here the CDR3 reads CASSLKWGGDEKLFF. In nucleotides, the CDR3 is TGTGCCAGCAGTTTAAAATGGGGGGGCGATGAAAAACTGTTTTTT.

CDR3 in amino acids: CASSLRSGEDGYTF. Written as DNA, the CDR3 is TGTGCCAGCAGTTTAAGATCGGGGGAGGATGGCTACACCTTC. The chain combines TRBV28 with TRBJ1-2; D might be TRBD1 (5 bases). Germline V CDR1 and CDR2: MDHEN, SYDVKM. The CDR3 length is 14 residues. With 2 bases removed from V and 6 bases from J, the gap between germline ends came to 13 bases.

CDR3 sequence (DNA): TGCGCCAGCAGCTTGGCCGACAGGGCGTTGAGTGGGTCTGGCTACACCTTC. It specifies CASSLADRALSGSGYTF. The chain uses TRBV5-1 and TRBJ1-2; 7 bases are a match to TRBD1. The CDR3 is 17 amino acids. The trim removed 0 bases at V and 7 bases at J, leaving 15 bases unmatched. The germline V gene encodes CDR1 SGHRS and CDR2 YFSETQ.

The chain links TRBV18 to TRBJ1-4; tentative D call: TRBD1 (5 bases). The germline gives CDR1 KGHSH, CDR2 LQKENI. Trimming took off 3 bases at V and 5 bases at J, with 13 bases between the two ends. The length of the CDR3 is 15 residues. The CDR3 coding sequence is TGTGCCAGCTCACCTAGGGGCCACTCCAATGAAAAACTGTTTTTT. As protein: CASSPRGHSNEKLFF.

This clone was counted a few times. CDR3 coding DNA: TGTGCCAGCAGTACCCGACAGGGACCGAACACTGAAGCTTTCTTT. Amino acid sequence: CASSTRQGPNTEAFF. The V and J genes are TRBV6-6 and TRBJ1-1, with 7 bases identical to TRBD1. From germline, CDR1 is MNHNY and CDR2 SVGAGI (reference sequence). The CDR3 is 15 residues long. V trimming: 5 bases; J trimming: 1 base; junction bases outside the gene matches: 7.

This clone was picked up a small number of times. This sequence joins TRBV19 and TRBJ2-5; weak D call: TRBD1 (6 bases). CDR3 size: 13 residues. Looked up from germline, CDR1 is LNHDA and CDR2 is SQIVND (reference sequence). The ends were cut back, 5 bases at V and 2 bases at J, with 9 bases in the middle. Written as DNA, the CDR3 is TGTGCCAGTAGTGTTGGACAGCAAGAGACCCAGTACTTC. Encoded protein: CASSVGQQETQYF. Using reference TRBV19 and TRBJ2-5 for the parts outside the CDR3, the full variable domain is DGGITQSPKYLFRKEGQNVTLSCEQNLNHDAMYWYRQDPGQGLRLIYYSQIVNDFQKGDIAEGYSVSREKKESFPLTVTSAQKNPTAFYLCASSVGQQETQYFGPGTRLLVL.

This chain joins TRBV10-2 and TRBJ2-7; 10 bases are a match to TRBD2. The CDR3 is made up of 17 amino acids. V shed 6 bases, J shed 1 base, and the junction held 12 bases outside the gene matches. Looked up from germline, CDR1 is WSHSY and CDR2 is SAAADI. The CDR3, as DNA: TGCGCCAGCAGAGCCGGGACTAGCGCCTCAGGGTCCTACGAGCAGTACTTC. Its protein is CASRAGTSASGSYEQYF.

The chain is built from TRBV19 and TRBJ1-2, with 9 bases that match TRBD1. Trimming cost V 3 bases and J 7 bases; bases outside gene matches: 9. The germline V gene has CDR1 LNHDA and CDR2 SQIVND (reference sequence). This CDR3 has 15 amino acids. The CDR3, as DNA: TGTGCCAGTAGTATGACAGGGGGTGGCCAGGGTGGCTACACCTTC. This encodes CASSMTGGGQGGYTF.

The V call is TRBV30, the J call TRBJ2-2, with TRBD2 as a possible D gene (6 bases). From germline, CDR1 is GTSNPN and CDR2 SVGIG (reference sequence). Between the trimmed V and J ends, which lost 2 bases and 0 bases, there was a span of 10 bases. The length of the CDR3 is 15 residues. The CDR3 spells CAWSPGLANTGELFF. For the CDR3, the DNA is TGTGCCTGGAGTCCGGGACTGGCGAACACCGGGGAGCTGTTTTTT.

The rearrangement links TRBV30 to TRBJ2-5; TRBD1 matches at 8 bases. CDR3 size: 15 residues. The germline gives CDR1 GTSNPN, CDR2 SVGIG (reference sequence). After removal of 3 bases from V and 4 bases from J, the junction contained 10 bases not matched to a gene. The CDR3 sequence: CAWSSLTGQGETQYF. The DNA for the CDR3 is TGTGCCTGGAGCTCCTTAACCGGACAGGGAGAGACCCAGTACTTC.

This clone came up a few times. This rearrangement joins TRBV11-3 to TRBJ2-1; D remains ambiguous. Germline CDR1 SGHNT, CDR2 YENEEA. This CDR3 comprises 15 residues. Trimming left V 4 bases short and J 0 bases short, with 10 bases between. The CDR3 DNA sequence: TGTGCCAGCAGCTCTGAGGTGGGCTCCTACAATGAGCAGTTCTTC. Its protein is CASSSEVGSYNEQFF.

V usage is TRBV19 and J usage is TRBJ2-7, with 7 bases identical to TRBD2. The germline V gene has CDR1 LNHDA and CDR2 SQIVND (reference sequence). The CDR3 covers 14 residues. Unmatched junction bases numbered 7, after V lost 3 bases and J lost 5 bases. The CDR3 loop reads CASSIGGTTDEQYF. CDR3 coding DNA: TGTGCCAGTAGTATCGGGGGGACCACGGACGAGCAGTACTTC.

V usage is TRBV6-1 and J usage is TRBJ1-1; possibly TRBD1 for D (6 bases). Trimming removed 5 bases at V and 4 bases at J, with 14 bases between. Germline-derived CDR1 and CDR2 are MNHNS and SASEGT. There are 14 residues in the CDR3. CDR3 nucleotides: TGTGCCAGCAGTCTTAAACAGGGAGCCACTGAAGCTTTCTTT. Protein sequence: CASSLKQGATEAFF.

The gene calls are TRBV27 and TRBJ2-7, with D possibly matching TRBD2 (6 bases). V shed 0 bases and J shed 0 bases, with 9 bases lying between them. CDR3 size: 15 residues. CDR1 is MNHEY and CDR2 is SMNVEV in the germline V gene (reference sequence). The CDR3 loop reads CASSLSGTASYEQYF. The CDR3 region has the DNA TGTGCCAGCAGTTTATCGGGGACTGCCTCCTACGAGCAGTACTTC.

This chain connects TRBV5-6 to TRBJ2-3; 13 nucleotides line up with TRBD2. This CDR3 contains 17 residues. Trimming took 1 base from V and 1 from J; bases not matched to a gene: 3. Looked up from germline, CDR1 is SGHDT and CDR2 is YYEEEE. The CDR3 protein is CASSLLLAGGRTDTQYF. The CDR3, as DNA: TGTGCCAGCAGCTTGCTACTAGCGGGAGGGCGCACAGATACGCAGTATTTT.